The 10 T cell receptor beta chains reported below all come from one sample, sequenced in a study of T-cell memory formation after mild COVID-19. In TCRdb, the 5' RACE reads were re-called with MiXCR into one record per CDR3 protein. Counted here are roughly 500,000 distinct CDR3 sequences, around 20% occurring once; the ten biggest clones make up approximately 12%. What was sequenced was PBMCs or a T cell subset sorted from them (not recorded which). Source of these receptors: an adult woman who had mild COVID-19 (a few samples of this study predate the infection). Cell type and time point are not known.

The chain uses TRBV15 and TRBJ2-3; TRBD2 matches 10 bases. J gave up 6 bases and V 0 bases, and 6 bases lay outside the gene matches. The V gene's germline CDR1 is LNHNV and CDR2 YYDKDF (reference sequence). The CDR3 runs to 16 residues. As DNA, the CDR3 is TGTGCCACCAGCAGAGAAGCAGCGGGGGGGCCCGATACGCAGTATTTT. Encoded protein: CATSREAAGGPDTQYF. The whole variable domain, remainder taken from reference TRBV15 and TRBJ2-3, is DAMVIQNPRYQVTQFGKPVTLSCSQTLNHNVMYWYQQKSSQAPKLLFHYYDKDFNNEADTPDNFQSRRPNTSFCFLDIRSPGLGDTAMYLCATSREAAGGPDTQYFGPGTRLTVL.

This clonotype showed up just a few times. This chain joins TRBV5-1 and TRBJ2-7; the D gene is possibly TRBD1 (5 bases). V was pared by 3 bases and J by 0 bases, with 10 bases between. Germline V gives CDR1 SGHRS, CDR2 YFSETQ. CDR3 size: 14 residues. The CDR3 loop reads CASSSDTASYEQYF. The CDR3 DNA reads TGCGCCAGCAGCTCGGACACAGCCTCCTACGAGCAGTACTTC.

The chain has TRBV2 and TRBJ1-2, with D uncertain. Trimming pared 3 bases from V and 3 bases from J, leaving 5 bases between. This CDR3 spans 12 amino acids. CDR1 and CDR2 (germline): SNHLY, FYNNEI. CDR3 coding DNA: TGTGCCAGCAGTGACCAGTACTATGGCTACACCTTC. Encoded protein: CASSDQYYGYTF. Combining the CDR3 with reference TRBV2 and TRBJ1-2 gives the whole variable domain EPEVTQTPSHQVTQMGQEVILRCVPISNHLYFYWYRQILGQKVEFLVSFYNNEISEKSEIFDDQFSVERPDGSNFTLKIRSTKLEDSAMYFCASSDQYYGYTFGSGTRLTVV.

CDR3 DNA sequence: TGTGCCAGCAGTGAAAGAGGGGCTGGTGAAAAACTGTTTTTT. It yields the protein CASSERGAGEKLFF. The V call is TRBV2, the J call TRBJ1-4; weak D call: TRBD1 (5 bases). V dropped 2 bases and J dropped 7 bases, with 11 bases sitting between them. There are 14 residues in the CDR3. CDR1 and CDR2 (germline): SNHLY, FYNNEI.

There are a few counts of this clonotype. V and J are TRBV6-2 or TRBV6-3 and TRBJ1-2, with 8 bases fitting TRBD1. J was trimmed by 5 bases and V by 6 bases; bases with no gene match: 5. From germline, CDR1 is MNHEY and CDR2 SVGEGT. There are 13 residues in the CDR3. The DNA of the CDR3 is TGTGCCAGCAGCCGGAGGACAGGGTATGGCTACACCTTC. Protein sequence: CASSRRTGYGYTF.

The chain employs TRBV29-1 and TRBJ1-2; D unresolved. The CDR3 has 16 amino acids. With 7 bases removed from V and 2 bases from J, the gap between germline ends came to 23 bases. The germline V gene has CDR1 SQVTM and CDR2 ANQGSEA. The DNA of the CDR3 is TGCAGCGCGCCTCTGGTCGGCAGTATATACAACTATGGCTACACCTTC. Translating it yields CSAPLVGSIYNYGYTF. Using reference TRBV29-1 and TRBJ1-2 for the parts outside the CDR3, the full variable domain is SAVISQKPSRDICQRGTSLTIQCQVDSQVTMMFWYRQQPGQSLTLIATANQGSEATYESGFVIDKFPISRPNLTFSTLTVSNMSPEDSSIYLCSAPLVGSIYNYGYTFGSGTRLTVV.

This chain uses TRBV4-2 with TRBJ2-5, with 8 bases aligning to TRBD2. After removal of 0 bases from V and 4 bases from J, the junction contained 10 bases not matched to a gene. The CDR3 runs 17 residues. Looked up from germline, CDR1 is LGHNA and CDR2 is YNFKEQ. The CDR3, as DNA: TGTGCCAGCAGCCAAGATTATATCGGGGGGGCTCGAGAGACCCAGTACTTC. Encoded protein: CASSQDYIGGARETQYF.

This clonotype was picked up a small number of times. The J gene is TRBJ2-7, the V gene TRBV20-1, with 8 bases matching TRBD1. Per germline, CDR1 DFQATT and CDR2 SNEGSKA (reference sequence). Germline trimming cut 3 bases from V and 3 bases from J; bases unmatched to any gene: 7. The CDR3 contains 14 residues. The CDR3 reads CSASLGTGNYEQYF. CDR3 nucleotides: TGCAGTGCTAGCCTCGGGACAGGAAACTACGAGCAGTACTTC.

V is TRBV7-8 and J is TRBJ2-3; no firm D call. V was clipped by 4 bases and J by 4 bases, with 9 bases between them. The CDR3 has 13 amino acids. CDR1 is SGHVS, CDR2 FQNEAQ, per germline. As DNA, the CDR3 is TGTGCCAGCAGCTATCCCCCCTCAGATACGCAGTATTTT. Protein product: CASSYPPSDTQYF.

V gene TRBV6-6 combines with J gene TRBJ2-3; 12 nucleotides align to TRBD2. The CDR3 is made up of 19 amino acids. The junction had 14 bases not matched to a gene; V was cut back by 6 bases and J by 1 base. Germline CDR1 reads MNHNY; CDR2 reads SVGAGI (reference sequence). The CDR3 reads CASSSSLAGGPSGTDTQYF. In DNA, the CDR3 is TGTGCCAGCAGCTCTTCTCTAGCGGGAGGGCCTTCTGGCACAGATACGCAGTATTTT.